The entry below describes one T cell receptor beta chain. No antigen is known for it. No base quality values were provided; no much bigger clone lies one nucleotide off. V loses 5 bases, J loses 1 base, and the germline ends lie 11 bases apart. The CDR3 runs 13 residues from the cysteine to the phenylalanine. Only CDR3 DNA is held: 39 bases, read in frame from base 1. CDR1 SQVTM and CDR2 ANQGSEA are derived from the germline V gene. In the prospective study, participants were roughly 18 to 90 years old, resided in about 25 geographic areas of the United States, and were enrolled through a virtual design. In the prospective study, cohorts were assigned on the basis of participant-reported clinical history obtained from a screening survey and a study questionnaire. Recovered participants in ImmuneRACE Cohort 3 were defined by two consecutive negative NP/OP PCR tests, clearance by a healthcare professional, or resolution of symptoms. Each participant in the prospective study had whole blood, serum and a nasopharyngeal or oropharyngeal swab collected by mobile phlebotomists. Additional blood draws and questionnaires over an approximately 2-month period could optionally be provided by prospective study participants. Before DNA extraction, prospective study blood samples were shipped either frozen or at room temperature.

The sample belongs to a study of blood T cell repertoires in COVID-19 (dated by TCRdb to between 2020 and 2021). For the study in its entirety: Samples from collaborators originated in the United States, Italy and Spain and spanned both the acute and convalescent phases of COVID-19. The material from the prospective study consisted of cDNA or gDNA derived from T cells, B-cell-depleted T cells, or PBMCs. The dataset comprised deeply sampled blood TCRbeta repertoires from subjects exposed to, actively infected with, or recovered from COVID-19. The repertoires were released in a freely available public database intended as a resource for research on the immune response to SARS-CoV-2. Samples were obtained from the ongoing ImmuneRACE study (first 160 participants) and from about 1,300 subjects provided by 6 global collaborators. The sample metadata nearly always contained a de-identified subject ID, COVID-19 status, age in years and sex. HLA class I and class II types, where available, came from metadata supplied by the sample provider rather than from assay-based typing. Overall study outcomes, separate from this receptor: The amount of clinical and demographic metadata varied by source and participant and was provided uncurated.

The immunoSEQ Assay, a bias-controlled multiplex PCR, was used to amplify TCRbeta CDR3 regions from genomic DNA. In the authors' own workflow: Nucleated cell counts per sample were estimated from amplification of reference gene primers within the assay. To quantify the absolute abundance of each unique TCRbeta CDR3 rearrangement, sequence reads were collapsed and filtered. For each sample, productive Simpson clonality was calculated as the square root of Simpson's diversity index over productive rearrangements. TCRdb mirrors the immuneACCESS table, restricted to in-frame sequences. Some clones are absent from its copies; in checked studies, under half trace to an unresolved V gene, and the reason for the others is unknown. V, J and clone size were drawn from that table, and D and trimming were deduced from the DNA. This sample comprises some 350,000 clones, over 80% of them detected only once. About 5% of the sample belongs to the ten largest clones.

The sequencing input was PBMCs or T cells enriched from blood (not recorded which). This TCR derives from a man aged 25-45 years who had recovered from COVID-19. This chain is built from TRBV29-1 and TRBJ1-2; D gene: possibly TRBD1, on 5 matching bases. The CDR3 has the sequence CSVNTGGNYGYTF. The DNA sequence reads TGCAGCGTTAATACGGGGGGTAACTATGGCTACACCTTC. This CDR3, with the reference TRBV29-1 and TRBJ1-2 proteins standing in past its ends, gives the full variable domain SAVISQKPSRDICQRGTSLTIQCQVDSQVTMMFWYRQQPGQSLTLIATANQGSEATYESGFVIDKFPISRPNLTFSTLTVSNMSPEDSSIYLCSVNTGGNYGYTFGSGTRLTVV.